The T cell receptor beta chain described here comes from a study of T cells after yellow fever vaccination (dated by TCRdb to 2018 to 2020). With respect to the entire study: The SMART-Seq v4 Ultra Low Input RNA kit was used to prepare libraries from fractions with low cell numbers. Two healthy male donors, one aged 18 to 29 and one aged 30 to 40 years, were included in the cohort. Blood samples were taken at several timepoints before and after primary and secondary immunization, and bulk PBMC replicates and cell subsets were isolated. To follow T-cell clones before and after both primary and booster YFV17D yellow fever vaccination, bulk TCR alpha and beta repertoires underwent longitudinal sequencing. Overall results and qualifications from the work: FACS-sorted repertoires could contain abundant contaminating clonotypes from the bulk population, so computational filtering was required. Because only two donors were included in the study, the extent to which the findings can be generalized is limited. A small share of clonotypes occurred in both CD4 and CD8 compartments, likely arising from convergent recombination. The secondary T-cell response was found to be weaker but faster than the primary response, with a peak reached on day 5 rather than on day 15. After the booster, most of the clones that had expanded following primary vaccination were detected again (approximately 95% of CD4 and roughly 90% of CD8), which suggests that memory was broadly maintained.

This clonotype was detected ten times or more. No antigen is known for it. Per-nucleotide qualities are absent, and no much larger clonotype sits a single base away. This specimen's treatment or condition label, interpreted: live attenuated yellow fever vaccine strain. PBMCs were isolated from peripheral blood using a standard Ficoll-Paque protocol. CD4 and CD8 T-cell fractions were isolated with Dynabeads CD4 and CD8 positive selection kits. TriZol was used to extract RNA from bulk PBMCs, CD4 and CD8 fractions, and dextramer-positive and dextramer-negative fractions. TCR cDNA was made using 5'RACE template switching, a step that added a universal primer site and unique molecular identifiers. Priming of cDNA synthesis was performed from both the TCR alpha and TCR beta constant segments. Library amplification involved two PCR steps, and the second step added sample barcodes and sequencing adapters. Sequencing of the libraries was done on either Illumina HiSeq 2500 (2x100 bp) or NovaSeq (2x150 bp). As for how the authors treated the data: Demultiplexing of reads and collapsing into UMI consensus sequences were performed with MIGEC, and V(D)J alignment was carried out with MiXCR. Using edgeR on replicate PBMC samples, clonotypes were called vaccine-responding if FDR was below 0.01 and the log2 fold change was above 5 up to day 15. CD4 or CD8 identity was assigned to each bulk clonotype according to whether the clonotype was present at higher abundance in the sequenced CD4 repertoire or the sequenced CD8 repertoire. TCRdb reanalyzed the raw reads on its own, using fastp at Q25 for trimming and MiXCR for clone calling, and kept in-frame beta chains. Entries are consolidated by CDR3 protein sequence, retaining the most common genes and DNA. These V and J calls originate from TCRdb's pipeline instead of the authors' own analysis. The sample includes 100,000 to 150,000 distinct CDR3 sequences, with 7.4% observed a single time. The ten largest clones take up nearly 2.5% of the sample.

Cut back by 5 bases and 2 bases, the V and J ends lie 16 bases apart. Via the germline V gene, CDR1 is MGHRA and CDR2 YSYEKL. The CDR3 has 16 amino acids, counting the end cysteine and phenylalanine. The entry retains the CDR3 DNA only, 48 bases that are in frame from base 1. This TCR derives from a man aged 18 to 29 who received the YFV17D yellow fever vaccine. This specimen was CD4+ T cells sorted from PBMCs, taken 10 to 11 days after the first yellow fever vaccination. The sequence joins TRBV4-1 to TRBJ2-1, with a weak D call of TRBD2 (6 bases match). The CDR3: CASSGRTGLPYNEQFF. The DNA sequence is given as TGCGCCAGCAGCGGTCGCACGGGACTCCCCTACAATGAGCAGTTCTTC.